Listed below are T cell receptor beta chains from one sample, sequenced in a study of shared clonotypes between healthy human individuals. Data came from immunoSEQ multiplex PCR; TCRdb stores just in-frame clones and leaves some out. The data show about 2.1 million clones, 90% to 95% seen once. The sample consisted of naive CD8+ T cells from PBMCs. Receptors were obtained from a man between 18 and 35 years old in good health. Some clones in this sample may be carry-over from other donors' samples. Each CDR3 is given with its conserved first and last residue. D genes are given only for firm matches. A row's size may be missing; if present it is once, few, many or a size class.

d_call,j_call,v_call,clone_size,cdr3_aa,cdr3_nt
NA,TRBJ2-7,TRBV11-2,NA,CASSIRGTEQYF,TGTGCCAGCAGCATCAGGGGAACGGAGCAGTACTTC
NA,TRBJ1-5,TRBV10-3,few,CAISESLDPTRQPQHF,TGTGCCATCAGTGAGTCTTTAGACCCTACACGACAGCCCCAGCATTTT
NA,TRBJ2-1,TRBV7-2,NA,CASSLVTTSNEQFF,TGTGCCAGCAGCTTAGTGACTACCTCCAATGAGCAGTTCTTC
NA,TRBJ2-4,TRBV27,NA,CASSLILGKNIQYF,TGTGCCAGCAGTTTAATTCTTGGCAAAAACATTCAGTACTTC
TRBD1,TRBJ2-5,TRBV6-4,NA,CASTPKGDRGGQETQYF,TGTGCCAGCACCCCCAAGGGTGACAGGGGTGGTCAAGAGACCCAGTACTTC
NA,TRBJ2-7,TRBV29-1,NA,CSARTNYEQYF,TGCAGCGCCAGGACCAACTACGAGCAGTACTTC
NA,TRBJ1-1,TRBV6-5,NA,CASRPYKGNTEAFF,TGTGCCAGCAGGCCTTATAAAGGCAACACTGAAGCTTTCTTT
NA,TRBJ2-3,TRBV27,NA,CASTDRATDTQYF,TGTGCCAGCACTGACCGAGCCACAGATACGCAGTATTTT
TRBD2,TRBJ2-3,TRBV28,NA,CAITGTEGLAGTDTQYF,TGTGCCATTACCGGGACTGAGGGACTAGCGGGCACAGATACGCAGTATTTT
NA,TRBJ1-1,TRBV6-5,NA,CASSKGLRKTEAFF,TGTGCCAGCAGTAAAGGGTTGAGAAAAACTGAAGCTTTCTTT
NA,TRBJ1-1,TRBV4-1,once,CASSQTLSEAFF,TGCGCCAGCAGCCAAACCCTAAGTGAAGCTTTCTTT
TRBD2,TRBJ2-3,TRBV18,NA,CASSQSGRSTDTQYF,TGTGCCAGCTCACAGAGCGGGAGGTCCACAGATACGCAGTATTTT
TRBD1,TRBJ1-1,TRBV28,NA,CASSLTGGTEAFF,TGTGCCAGCAGTTTAACAGGGGGCACTGAAGCTTTCTTT
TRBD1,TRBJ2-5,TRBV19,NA,CASSIRTGVSRTQYF,TGTGCCAGTAGTATCAGGACAGGGGTGTCCCGGACCCAGTACTTC
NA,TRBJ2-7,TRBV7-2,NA,CASSLGGVSYEQYF,TGTGCCAGCAGCTTAGGGGGCGTCTCCTACGAGCAGTACTTC
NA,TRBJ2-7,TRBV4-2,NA,CASSQGRTYEQYF,TGTGCCAGCAGCCAGGGGAGGACCTACGAGCAGTACTTC
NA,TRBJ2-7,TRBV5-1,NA,CASSETVSYEQYF,TGCGCCAGCAGTGAAACAGTTTCCTACGAGCAGTACTTC
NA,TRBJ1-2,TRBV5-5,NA,CASSLAVRTVLEGYTF,TGTGCCAGCAGCTTGGCCGTTCGGACAGTCTTAGAAGGCTACACCTTC
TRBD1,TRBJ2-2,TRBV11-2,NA,CASSLGQGNTGELFF,TGTGCCAGCAGCTTAGGACAGGGGAACACCGGGGAGCTGTTTTTT
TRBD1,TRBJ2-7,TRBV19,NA,CASSRYRDRVSYEQYF,TGTGCCAGTAGTAGGTACCGGGACAGGGTCTCCTACGAGCAGTACTTC
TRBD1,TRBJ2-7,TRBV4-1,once,CASSQGQGTYEQYF,TGCGCCAGCAGCCAGGGACAGGGAACCTACGAGCAGTACTTC
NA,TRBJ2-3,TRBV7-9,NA,CASSLFGRGTDTQYF,TGTGCCAGCAGCTTATTCGGAAGGGGCACAGATACGCAGTATTTT
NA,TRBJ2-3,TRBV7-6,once,CASSLVAAGTDTQYF,TGTGCCAGCAGCTTAGTTGCGGCCGGCACAGATACGCAGTATTTT
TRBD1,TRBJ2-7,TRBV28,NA,CASRMTGVYEQYF,TGTGCCAGCAGGATGACAGGGGTCTACGAGCAGTACTTC
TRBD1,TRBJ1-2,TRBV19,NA,CASRNRGYYGYTF,TGTGCCAGCCGGAACAGGGGATACTATGGCTACACCTTC
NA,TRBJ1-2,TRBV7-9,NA,CASSADRLYGYTF,TGTGCCAGCAGCGCAGACAGACTCTATGGCTACACCTTC
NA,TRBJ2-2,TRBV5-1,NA,CASSLEWQANTGELFF,TGCGCCAGCAGCTTGGAGTGGCAGGCGAACACCGGGGAGCTGTTTTTT
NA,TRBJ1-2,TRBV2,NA,CASREDGTFYGYTF,TGTGCCAGCAGAGAGGACGGGACCTTCTATGGCTACACCTTC
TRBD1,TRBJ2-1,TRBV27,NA,CASKPWTGPNSYNEQFF,TGTGCCAGCAAACCTTGGACAGGGCCGAACTCCTACAATGAGCAGTTCTTC
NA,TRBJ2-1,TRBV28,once,CASSLDGTVHGEQFF,TGTGCCAGCAGTTTGGACGGCACGGTCCACGGGGAGCAGTTCTTC
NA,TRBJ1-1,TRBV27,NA,CASSLLGGNTEAFF,TGTGCCAGCAGTTTACTGGGGGGAAACACTGAAGCTTTCTTT
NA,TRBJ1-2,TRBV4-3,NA,CASSSRNPLANYGYTF,TGCGCCAGCAGCTCGCGCAACCCGTTAGCTAACTATGGCTACACCTTC
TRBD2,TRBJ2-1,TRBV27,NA,CASSPGLAAYNEQFF,TGTGCCAGCAGTCCAGGACTAGCGGCCTACAATGAGCAGTTCTTC
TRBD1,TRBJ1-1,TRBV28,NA,CASSLGDRVVTEAFF,TGTGCCAGCAGTTTAGGGGACAGGGTGGTTACTGAAGCTTTCTTT
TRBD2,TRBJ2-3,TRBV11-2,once,CASSSETSGRGGQYF,TGTGCCAGCAGCTCCGAGACTAGCGGGAGGGGGGGGCAGTATTTT
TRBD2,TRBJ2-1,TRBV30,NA,CASLAGAYNEQFF,TGTGCCAGCCTAGCGGGAGCTTACAATGAGCAGTTCTTC
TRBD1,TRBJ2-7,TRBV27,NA,CASSFRQGGGEQYF,TGTGCCAGCAGTTTTCGACAGGGGGGTGGCGAGCAGTACTTC
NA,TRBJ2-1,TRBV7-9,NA,CASSPDRAQAGLIF,TGTGCCAGCAGCCCCGACCGCGCCCAAGCAGGGTTGATCTTC
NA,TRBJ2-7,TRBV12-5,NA,CASGLWTGPPREQYF,TGTGCTAGTGGTTTGTGGACGGGACCCCCGCGGGAGCAGTACTTC
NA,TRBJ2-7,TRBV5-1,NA,CASSLEYSYEQYF,TGCGCCAGCAGCTTGGAATATAGCTACGAGCAGTACTTC
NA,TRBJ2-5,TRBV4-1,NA,CASSHPRGGETQYF,TGCGCCAGCAGCCATCCCCGAGGGGGAGAGACCCAGTACTTC
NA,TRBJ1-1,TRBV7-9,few,CASIVLNTEAFF,TGTGCCAGCATAGTCCTGAACACTGAAGCTTTCTTT
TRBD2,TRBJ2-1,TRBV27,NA,CASRGLAEYNEQFF,TGTGCCAGCAGGGGACTAGCGGAGTACAATGAGCAGTTCTTC
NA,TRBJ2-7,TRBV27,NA,CASSLTGDEQYF,TGTGCCAGCAGTTTAACCGGGGACGAGCAGTACTTC
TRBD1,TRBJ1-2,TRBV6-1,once,CASRTGEVLNYGYTF,TGTGCCAGCAGGACAGGGGAAGTGTTGAACTATGGCTACACCTTC
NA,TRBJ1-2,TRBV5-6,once,CASSLGTPNGYTF,TGTGCCAGCAGCTTGGGGACACCGAATGGCTACACCTTC
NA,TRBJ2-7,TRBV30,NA,CAWRQGIHEQYF,TGTGCCTGGAGACAGGGTATACACGAGCAGTACTTC
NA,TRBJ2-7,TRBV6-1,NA,CASRYSPEQYF,TGTGCCAGCAGATACAGCCCCGAGCAGTACTTC
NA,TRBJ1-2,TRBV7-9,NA,CASSYPFAANYGYTF,TGTGCCAGCAGCTACCCTTTTGCTGCCAACTATGGCTACACCTTC
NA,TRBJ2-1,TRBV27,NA,CASSSPWGVPYNEQFF,TGTGCCAGCAGTTCGCCGTGGGGGGTTCCCTACAATGAGCAGTTCTTC
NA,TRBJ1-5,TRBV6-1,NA,CASSERGINQPQHF,TGTGCCAGCAGTGAGCGGGGGATCAATCAGCCCCAGCATTTT
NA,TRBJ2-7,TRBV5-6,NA,CASSLAPRGSYEQYF,TGTGCCAGCAGCTTGGCGCCCCGGGGCAGCTACGAGCAGTACTTC
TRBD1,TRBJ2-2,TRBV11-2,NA,CASRSGQDVTGELFF,TGTGCCAGCAGGTCGGGACAGGACGTCACCGGGGAGCTGTTTTTT
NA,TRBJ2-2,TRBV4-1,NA,CASSQGAGGYGELFF,TGCGCCAGCAGCCAAGGGGCAGGGGGGTACGGGGAGCTGTTTTTT